The text below deals with one T cell receptor (beta chain). This clone was recorded once. No antigen is known for it. Base qualities are not provided; no much larger clone lies one nucleotide away. The donors were healthy, HIV-negative adults who had no recently reported acute infections or vaccinations. Only Caucasian adults living in Nashville, Tennessee, USA were represented among the donors. CD8 memory samples were composed of magnetically selected CD45RO+ cells combined with CCR7-negative CD45RA+ effector memory (TemRA) cells. After blood collection by leukapheresis, PBMCs were isolated using Ficoll-Histopaque density gradient centrifugation and then cryopreserved in the vapor phase of liquid nitrogen. Analytical flow cytometry was used to check the purity and quantity of every magnetically sorted T cell population. Genomic DNA was isolated from every sorted fraction and measured by UV absorbance on a Nanodrop 2000c.

V loses 0 bases of germline sequence and J loses 1 base, and the interval between the two ends is 27 bases. CDR1 MNHEY and CDR2 SMNVEV were looked up in the germline V gene (reference sequence). The CDR3 has 21 amino acids, counting the end cysteine and phenylalanine. The only DNA kept is the CDR3, 63 bases in frame from the first base. The sample is drawn from a study of shared clonotypes between healthy human individuals (dated by TCRdb to 2019 to 2021). The study in broad terms: The cohort included a few men and a couple of women between 18 and 49 years of age. For each donor, CD4 naive and CD4 memory were each given three plates, CD8 naive was given two plates, and CD8 memory was given one plate. The study deeply sequenced blood TCR repertoires of about 5 healthy adults to estimate repertoire size and the extent of clonotype sharing between individuals. To increase sequencing depth and limit assay-specific biases, different laboratories used diverse techniques to prepare libraries and sequence TCR repertoires. Leukapheresis yielded between about 0.94 and 8.9 billion PBMCs per donor. What the work shows at the level of the full study, not this receptor alone: Compared with non-shared clonotypes, the clonotypes found in all four sorted-subset donors had higher generation probabilities. Sharing across several donors was observed for 4.5% to 6.5% of naive CD4, over 3% of naive CD8, 2% to 2.5% of memory CD4, and about 0.38% of memory CD8 clonotypes. Sampling was limited to blood, and TCR repertoires in tissue likely differ from TCR repertoires in blood. Incomplete sequencing was indicated by rarefaction of sorted-subset datasets, despite the large sequencing depth. Pairwise subsampling indicated that sequencing depth was expected to affect the degree of clonotype sharing among donors. Naive subsets generally had larger estimated clonotype richness than memory subsets. The genetic and exposure-history diversity represented was limited by the small number of donors.

Using the deep immunoSEQ assay, multiplex PCR amplified TCR CDR3 regions from genomic DNA. Extracted genomic DNA from each cell subset was distributed evenly across all wells of several immunoSEQ 96-well plates, and each plate was treated as a replicate. For sorted subsets, 150 to 250 ng genomic DNA, equal to some 30,000 T cell genomes, was loaded into each replicate PCR. The purified libraries were quantified using a Qubit 3.0 fluorometer, sized with a Bioanalyzer 2100, and then quantified again using the KAPA Library Quantification kit. A separate single-read 150-cycle Illumina NextSeq 550 flow cell was used to sequence each immunoSEQ 96-well plate. Turning to the authors' computational methods: Because the immunoSEQ output held only junctional sequences and lacked quality scores, the filtering could not match the filtering applied to full-length reads. To assign V/J genes and CDR3, sequences were annotated using PyIR, a Python wrapper for IgBLAST v1.9, with IMGT germline references. Reads were filtered out if the reads had weak V/J assignments (E-value above 1e-6), no CDR3, stop codons, out-of-frame junctions, or ambiguous translated residues. V3J clonotypes were defined as sequences sharing the same inferred V gene, J gene, and CDR3 amino acid sequence. The percentage overlap between two repertoires was calculated by dividing the number of shared unique clonotypes by the size of the smaller repertoire. Three approaches were used to assess repertoire richness: RTK rarefaction, the Chao1 estimator, and Recon v2.1 estimates of unobserved clonotypes. OLGA was used to compute generation probabilities for all TCRbeta clonotypes that the gDNA method yielded from a few donors. TCRdb stores this immuneACCESS table with in-frame sequences only. Part of the clones is absent; in the studies checked, under half of the shortfall reflects unresolved V genes, and no reason is known for the rest. Clonal size and the V and J genes are those of that table, whereas D and trimming came from the DNA. The sample data list 110,000 or so clones, and around 73% of these were observed just once. 20% to 25% of the sample rests with the top ten.

This chain is built from TRBV27 and TRBJ1-1; the D gene is perhaps TRBD1, on 6 matching bases. The sequenced sample was memory CD8+ T cells sorted from blood. This specimen's cell subset or site label, interpreted: CD45RO+ cells pooled with CCR7-negative TemRA cells. The clonotype was recovered from a woman in her thirties in good health. The DNA reads as follows: TGTGCCAGCAGTTTATCGGCGATGAAAGGGGGGACAAGGGCTGAGAACACTGAAGCTTTCTTT. The encoded protein is CASSLSAMKGGTRAENTEAFF.